Below are 22 T cell receptor beta chains sequenced from a single sample in a study of brain T cells in children with intractable seizures. TCRdb keeps only in-frame clones here, not all; method: immunoSEQ multiplex PCR. The sample includes about 41,000 clones, approximately 92% of them seen just once. The source was peripheral blood, collected at surgery. These receptors all come from a girl aged 2-10 years with tuberous sclerosis and intractable seizures.

The chain carries TRBV4-2 and TRBJ2-2; D possibly corresponds to TRBD2 (6 bases). This CDR3 has 15 residues. Deletions cut 5 bases from V and 6 bases from J, with 16 bases between. Per germline, CDR1 LGHNA and CDR2 YNFKEQ. The CDR3 sequence: CASSSREIAPGELFF. In DNA form, the CDR3 reads TGTGCCAGCAGCTCTCGGGAGATTGCCCCCGGGGAGCTGTTTTTT.

In this sample, this clone turned up once. The chain uses TRBV5-4 and TRBJ1-4; the match to TRBD1 covers 8 bases. CDR1 and CDR2 from the germline V gene are SGHNT and YYREEE (reference sequence). V dropped 2 bases and J dropped 7; count of bases not matched to a gene: 1. CDR3 length equals 13 residues. The CDR3 DNA is TGTGCCAGCAGCTTACAGGGGGTTGAAAAACTGTTTTTT. It is translated as CASSLQGVEKLFF. Together with reference TRBV5-4 and TRBJ1-4, the CDR3 gives the full variable domain: ETGVTQSPTHLIKTRGQQVTLRCSSQSGHNTVSWYQQALGQGPQFIFQYYREEENGRGNFPPRFSGLQFPNYSSELNVNALELDDSALYLCASSLQGVEKLFFGSGTQLSVL.

The chain links TRBV12-5 to TRBJ1-4; D gene ambiguous. Germline V gives CDR1 LGHNT, CDR2 FRNRAP. Trimming stripped 3 bases from V and 8 bases from J, with 10 bases between. The CDR3 runs 13 residues. The CDR3 DNA follows: TGTGCTAGTGGTTTATTTGGGGAGGAAAAACTGTTTTTT. It is translated as CASGLFGEEKLFF.

The chain recombines TRBV19 with TRBJ2-1; 10 bases fit TRBD2. The CDR3 runs 16 residues. Germline loops: CDR1 LNHDA, CDR2 SQIVND (reference sequence). The V gene end was trimmed by 3 bases and the J gene end by 10 bases; junction bases not matched to a gene: 12. The CDR3 region is CASSIGEASGGSEQFF. The CDR3 DNA is TGTGCCAGTAGTATCGGAGAAGCTAGCGGGGGTTCGGAGCAGTTCTTC.

The V call is TRBV7-3, the J call TRBJ2-1; TRBD2 agrees at 10 bases. The CDR3 consists of 17 residues. Germline trimming cut 2 bases from V and 5 bases from J; bases unmatched to any gene: 9. The germline V gene encodes CDR1 SGHTA and CDR2 FQGTGA. The chain's CDR3 is CASSLWNSGGINNEQFF. CDR3 sequence (DNA): TGTGCCAGCAGCTTATGGAATAGCGGGGGGATAAACAATGAGCAGTTCTTC.

The chain employs TRBV6-5 and TRBJ1-6; 8 nucleotides line up with TRBD1. The CDR3 runs 16 residues. The junction had 4 bases not matched to a gene; V was cut back by 4 bases and J by 2 bases. The germline V gene encodes CDR1 MNHEY and CDR2 SVGAGI. The CDR3 reads CASSSQGEAYNSPLHF. The DNA of the CDR3 is TGTGCCAGCAGTTCACAGGGGGAGGCCTATAATTCACCCCTCCACTTT.

The chain is built from TRBV27 and TRBJ1-2; tentatively, D is TRBD1 (5 bases). V lost 2 bases and J lost 2, with 9 bases in between. Germline loops: CDR1 MNHEY, CDR2 SMNVEV (reference sequence). The CDR3 consists of 14 residues. The CDR3 bases are TGTGCCAGCAGTTTAACGGGGGTCAACTATGGCTACACCTTC. It yields the protein CASSLTGVNYGYTF.

The chain carries TRBV4-1 and TRBJ2-5, with 9 positions matching TRBD2. Germline lookup yields CDR1 MGHRA and CDR2 YSYEKL. V lost 4 bases, J lost 5 bases, and 8 bases stayed unmatched. The CDR3 has 15 amino acids. For the CDR3, the DNA is TGCGCCAGCAGCCGACCGGGACTAGCTGGCGAGACCCAGTACTTC. Amino acid sequence: CASSRPGLAGETQYF.

The V gene is TRBV24-1, the J gene TRBJ2-3; the D gene is possibly TRBD2 (7 bases). Germline V gene lookup returns CDR1 KGHDR and CDR2 SFDVKD. The CDR3 runs to 15 residues. Trimming cost V 7 bases and J 2 bases, with 15 bases left between them. DNA of the CDR3: TGTGCCACCAGGGGCGGGGGCTTGGTCACAGATACGCAGTATTTT. Amino acid sequence: CATRGGGLVTDTQYF.

The V gene is TRBV7-8, the J gene TRBJ2-3; maybe TRBD2 (5 bases). V gave up 2 bases and J gave up 6 bases, with 12 bases separating them. The CDR3 runs to 14 residues. Per germline, CDR1 SGHVS and CDR2 FQNEAQ. The CDR3 protein is CASSLIEGMDTQYF. CDR3 nucleotide sequence: TGTGCCAGCAGCTTAATCGAGGGTATGGATACGCAGTATTTT.

The V and J genes are TRBV29-1 and TRBJ2-5; 10 nucleotides agree with TRBD1. CDR3 size: 13 residues. Germline CDR1 is SQVTM and CDR2 is ANQGSEA. V trimming: 6 bases; J trimming: 1 base; junction bases outside the gene matches: 2. This CDR3 is CSVRDRGQETQYF. As DNA, the CDR3 is TGCAGCGTGAGGGACAGGGGCCAAGAGACCCAGTACTTC.

In this sample, this clone turned up once. The chain employs TRBV5-1 and TRBJ2-3, with 8 bases aligning to TRBD1. Germline CDR1 SGHRS, CDR2 YFSETQ. Trimming took 4 bases from V and 0 from J; bases not matched to a gene: 7. CDR3 length equals 16 residues. The CDR3 sequence: CASSLPDRESTDTQYF. The CDR3 DNA is TGCGCCAGCAGCCTCCCGGACAGGGAGAGCACAGATACGCAGTATTTT.

The chain is built from TRBV5-4 and TRBJ1-1, with D tentatively TRBD1 (6 bases). The ends were cut back, 4 bases at V and 1 base at J, with 20 bases in the middle. This CDR3 is 17 amino acids long. The germline CDR1 and CDR2 sequences are SGHNT and YYREEE (reference sequence). The CDR3 DNA reads TGTGCCAGCAGCCCAGGGACACCCGGATTTCGGAACACTGAAGCTTTCTTT. As protein: CASSPGTPGFRNTEAFF.

The chain uses TRBV25-1 and TRBJ2-7; 7 bases are a match to TRBD1. J lost 0 bases, V lost 6 bases, and 5 bases had no gene match. The CDR3 is made up of 14 amino acids. Germline V lookup: CDR1 MGHDK, CDR2 SYGVNS. Here the CDR3 reads CASRRTGDSYEQYF. CDR3 sequence (DNA): TGTGCCAGCAGAAGGACAGGTGACTCCTACGAGCAGTACTTC.

The chain links TRBV27 to TRBJ1-2; no clear D. Germline V gene lookup returns CDR1 MNHEY and CDR2 SMNVEV (reference sequence). The CDR3 covers 17 residues. With 3 bases removed from V and 4 bases from J, the gap between germline ends came to 21 bases. As DNA, the CDR3 is TGTGCCAGCAGTTTCCTTAGGGCCCCCGGTAGTTTCTATGGCTACACCTTC. This sequence encodes CASSFLRAPGSFYGYTF.

This clone was seen only once. J is TRBJ1-4 and V is TRBV25-1; D not certain. V gave up 1 base and J gave up 4 bases, with 10 bases separating them. CDR1 and CDR2 from the germline V gene are MGHDK and SYGVNS. The CDR3 spans 15 residues. This CDR3 reads CASSEFLGSNEKLFF. The CDR3 DNA follows: TGTGCCAGCAGTGAATTCTTGGGGAGTAATGAAAAACTGTTTTTT.

The CDR3 loop reads CASSSGGAHTEAFF. CDR3 coding DNA: TGTGCCAGCAGCAGCGGAGGGGCGCACACTGAAGCTTTCTTT. The V gene is TRBV28, the J gene TRBJ1-1; D perhaps matches TRBD1 (5 bases). CDR3 length: 14 residues. Between the trimmed V and J ends, which lost 6 bases and 3 bases, there was a span of 14 bases. From germline, CDR1 is MDHEN and CDR2 SYDVKM. Full variable domain (remainder filled in from reference TRBV28 and TRBJ1-1): DVKVTQSSRYLVKRTGEKVFLECVQDMDHENMFWYRQDPGLGLRLIYFSYDVKMKEKGDIPEGYSVSREKKERFSLILESASTNQTSMYLCASSSGGAHTEAFFGQGTRLTVV.

This chain joins TRBV7-2 and TRBJ1-2, with a tentative D call TRBD1 (6 bases). The CDR3 is 16 amino acids. With 7 bases removed from V and 4 bases from J, the gap between germline ends came to 22 bases. From germline, CDR1 is SGHTA and CDR2 FQGNSA. The CDR3 DNA reads TGTGCCAGCAACAAGCGGGGGGCCAGGCCTCTCTATGGCTACACCTTC. Translation gives CASNKRGARPLYGYTF. Complete variable domain (other parts from reference TRBV7-2 and TRBJ1-2): GAGVSQSPSNKVTEKGKDVELRCDPISGHTALYWYRQSLGQGLEFLIYFQGNSAPDKSGLPSDRFSAERTGGSVSTLTIQRTQQEDSAVYLCASNKRGARPLYGYTFGSGTRLTVV.

V is TRBV2 and J is TRBJ1-6; 8 nucleotides agree with TRBD1. The CDR3 consists of 14 residues. Trimming took 6 bases from V and 7 from J; bases not matched to a gene: 5. The germline CDR1 and CDR2 sequences are SNHLY and FYNNEI. CDR3 in amino acids: CASSPDRVNSPLHF. Here the CDR3 DNA reads TGTGCCAGCAGCCCGGACAGGGTGAATTCACCCCTCCACTTT.

The rearrangement joins TRBV24-1 to TRBJ1-5, with 10 bases lining up with TRBD1. In germline, CDR1 is KGHDR, CDR2 SFDVKD. J lost 0 bases, V lost 5 bases, and 3 bases had no gene match. The CDR3 is 16 residues long. CDR3 coding DNA: TGTGCCACCAGTGGTGGGACAGGGGATAGCAATCAGCCCCAGCATTTT. As protein: CATSGGTGDSNQPQHF.

J is TRBJ2-7 and V is TRBV11-1, with 7 bases identical to TRBD1. Germline CDR1 SGHAT, CDR2 FQDESV (reference sequence). The length of the CDR3 is 15 residues. The ends lost 2 bases at V and 2 bases at J; junction bases unmatched: 6. The CDR3 loop reads CASSLLQGPAYEQYF. CDR3 nucleotides: TGTGCCAGCAGCTTACTACAGGGGCCTGCCTACGAGCAGTACTTC.

This chain connects TRBV5-1 to TRBJ2-3; TRBD2 agrees at 7 bases. Per the germline V gene, CDR1 is SGHRS and CDR2 is YFSETQ. The CDR3 extends over 17 amino acids. V lost 3 bases to trimming and J lost 0 bases; unmatched junction nucleotides: 10. The CDR3 sequence is CASSSLIRGVSTDTQYF. The DNA for the CDR3 is TGCGCCAGCAGCTCCCTTATACGGGGGGTCAGCACAGATACGCAGTATTTT.